A single sample gave rise to the 25 T cell receptor beta chains below, sequenced in a study of control samples from healthy donors and cancer patients. Assay used: immunoSEQ multiplex PCR; TCRdb lists only in-frame clones, some missing. The table shows some 150,000 clones, with 93% occurring only once. Input material: blood. These receptors all stem from a man aged 50 to 60 in good health.

This rearrangement joins TRBV7-2 to TRBJ2-7; 11 bases are shared with TRBD2. There are 15 residues in the CDR3. Germline V CDR1 and CDR2: SGHTA, FQGNSA. Trimming took 2 bases from V and 2 from J; bases not matched to a gene: 2. The CDR3 sequence is CASSLLAGGPYEQYF. CDR3 in DNA: TGTGCCAGCAGCTTACTAGCGGGAGGACCCTACGAGCAGTACTTC. Full variable domain (outside the CDR3, taken from reference TRBV7-2 and TRBJ2-7): GAGVSQSPSNKVTEKGKDVELRCDPISGHTALYWYRQSLGQGLEFLIYFQGNSAPDKSGLPSDRFSAERTGGSVSTLTIQRTQQEDSAVYLCASSLLAGGPYEQYFGPGTRLTVT.

The chain combines TRBV13 with TRBJ2-7; maybe TRBD2 (6 bases). V lost 5 bases and J 7 bases, leaving 24 bases between the germline ends. Germline-derived CDR1 and CDR2 are PRHDT and FYEKMQ (reference sequence). CDR3 length equals 16 residues. The CDR3: CASSPIRELVKEEQYF. The CDR3 DNA reads as TGTGCCAGCAGCCCAATCCGGGAGCTGGTGAAGGAAGAGCAGTACTTC.

This chain uses TRBV28 with TRBJ1-1; no firm D call. The CDR3 spans 12 residues. The germline gives CDR1 MDHEN, CDR2 SYDVKM. The ends were cut back, 8 bases at V and 3 bases at J, with 10 bases in the middle. CDR3 DNA: TGTGCCAGCCGGGTGGTTGACACTGAAGCTTTCTTT. Its translation: CASRVVDTEAFF.

This chain links TRBV5-1 with TRBJ1-5; a possible D gene is TRBD1 (6 bases). CDR1 and CDR2 from the germline V gene are SGHRS and YFSETQ. Trimming removed 4 bases from V and 8 bases from J, with 16 bases in between. The CDR3 contains 14 residues. The CDR3 DNA reads TGCGCCAGCAGCCAGACAGGCGGCGGGGAGCCCCAGCATTTT. Translated, it gives CASSQTGGGEPQHF.

V usage is TRBV3-1 (or the pseudogene TRBV3-2) and J usage is TRBJ2-7; 7 bases are a match to TRBD1. Germline V lookup: CDR1 LGHDT, CDR2 YNNKEL (reference sequence). CDR3 length equals 15 residues. V trimming: 4 bases; J trimming: 3 bases; junction bases outside the gene matches: 9. This CDR3 reads CASSPRTGRGYEQYF. The CDR3 region has the DNA TGTGCCAGCAGCCCCCGGACAGGAAGGGGCTACGAGCAGTACTTC.

The DNA for the CDR3 is TGTGCCAGCAGCGCTAGCGGGAGTATAACAGATACGCAGTATTTT. As protein: CASSASGSITDTQYF. The J gene is TRBJ2-3, the V gene TRBV9, with 10 nucleotides matching TRBD2. CDR3 size: 15 residues. The germline CDR1 and CDR2 sequences are SGDLS and YYNGEE. V lost 3 bases and J lost 3; bases outside the gene matches: 4. Combining the CDR3 with reference TRBV9 and TRBJ2-3 gives the whole variable domain DSGVTQTPKHLITATGQRVTLRCSPRSGDLSVYWYQQSLDQGLQFLIQYYNGEERAKGNILERFSAQQFPDLHSELNLSSLELGDSALYFCASSASGSITDTQYFGPGTRLTVL.

This chain joins TRBV9 and TRBJ2-7; TRBD2 matches 10 bases. J gave up 7 bases and V 5 bases, and 9 bases lay outside the gene matches. The V gene's germline CDR1 is SGDLS and CDR2 YYNGEE. The CDR3 has 14 amino acids. The CDR3 DNA follows: TGTGCCAGCAGTTGGACTAGCGGCGAAGGAGAGCAGTACTTC. It translates to CASSWTSGEGEQYF.

The genes are TRBV24-1 and TRBJ2-5; 10 bases are a match to TRBD1. CDR1 is KGHDR, CDR2 SFDVKD, per germline. With 7 bases clipped from V and 4 bases from J, the junction kept 5 bases outside the gene matches. This CDR3 contains 14 residues. The CDR3 sequence: CATSGTGAGETQYF. DNA for the CDR3: TGTGCCACCAGCGGGACAGGGGCCGGAGAGACCCAGTACTTC.

The genes are TRBV24-1 and TRBJ2-7; 7 positions match TRBD2. The CDR3 loop spans 13 amino acids. Germline trimming cut 9 bases from V and 2 bases from J; bases unmatched to any gene: 6. The germline V gene has CDR1 KGHDR and CDR2 SFDVKD. The DNA for the CDR3 is TGTGCCACCCCCCCGGGAGGTCCCTACGAGCAGTACTTC. It specifies CATPPGGPYEQYF.

This clone is a singleton in its sample. In DNA form, the CDR3 reads TGTGCCAGCAGTCAAAGGACAGGAGGCAATCAGCCCCAGCATTTT. This codes for CASSQRTGGNQPQHF. The chain links TRBV27 to TRBJ1-5; 7 positions match TRBD1. V lost 5 bases and J lost 2; bases outside the gene matches: 6. The CDR3 extends over 15 amino acids. Germline CDR1 is MNHEY and CDR2 is SMNVEV (reference sequence).

V gene TRBV5-5 combines with J gene TRBJ2-5; possible D gene TRBD1, 5 bases. Trimming took 4 bases from V and 0 from J, leaving 13 bases between them. The CDR3 runs 15 residues. The germline V gene encodes CDR1 SGHKS and CDR2 YYEKEE (reference sequence). CDR3 protein: CASSRSRGNQETQYF. The CDR3 coding sequence is TGTGCCAGCAGCCGATCTAGGGGAAACCAAGAGACCCAGTACTTC.

This chain uses TRBV6-5 with TRBJ2-7; TRBD1 might be the D (5 bases). The CDR3 runs to 13 residues. V gave up 6 bases and J gave up 0 bases, with 9 bases separating them. Germline CDR1 reads MNHEY; CDR2 reads SVGAGI. Written as DNA, the CDR3 is TGTGCCAGCAGATCCGACAGCTCCTACGAGCAGTACTTC. The encoded protein is CASRSDSSYEQYF.

V and J are TRBV29-1 and TRBJ2-2; a possible D gene is TRBD2 (6 bases). Trimming left V 6 bases short and J 8 bases short, with 16 bases between. Germline V gives CDR1 SQVTM, CDR2 ANQGSEA. This CDR3 has 13 amino acids. The CDR3 region has the DNA TGCAGCGTGGGGGGTAGTGGAGGAGGGGAGCTGTTTTTT. It codes for CSVGGSGGGELFF.

This chain uses TRBV11-1 with TRBJ2-7, with 7 positions matching TRBD2. CDR1 and CDR2 (germline): SGHAT, FQDESV (reference sequence). The trim removed 4 bases at V and 6 bases at J, leaving 12 bases unmatched. The CDR3 covers 15 residues. The CDR3 sequence is CASSSLGLTGLEQYF. Here the CDR3 DNA reads TGTGCCAGCAGCTCCCTGGGACTAACAGGACTCGAGCAGTACTTC.

The chain employs TRBV3-1 (or the pseudogene TRBV3-2) and TRBJ2-2; D is unclear. Looked up from germline, CDR1 is LGHDT and CDR2 is YNNKEL (reference sequence). V was pared by 2 bases and J by 4 bases, with 5 bases between. The CDR3 contains 13 residues. The CDR3 here is CASSQTLTGELFF. In DNA form, the CDR3 reads TGTGCCAGCAGCCAAACCCTCACCGGGGAGCTGTTTTTT.

The chain joins TRBV5-1 to TRBJ2-2; D tentatively fits TRBD1 or TRBD2 (6 bases each). The CDR3 is 15 amino acids. Germline assignment: CDR1 SGHRS and CDR2 YFSETQ. The germline V and J ends were trimmed by 0 bases and 6 bases, with 12 bases remaining between them. CDR3 loop: CASSLGGAHPGELFF. Here the CDR3 DNA reads TGCGCCAGCAGCTTGGGGGGGGCCCACCCCGGGGAGCTGTTTTTT.

The chain combines TRBV19 with TRBJ2-1; no clear D. V was clipped by 4 bases and J by 0 bases, with 10 bases between them. From germline, CDR1 is LNHDA and CDR2 SQIVND (reference sequence). This CDR3 comprises 15 residues. The CDR3 loop is CASSTRRGSYNEQFF. The CDR3 region has the DNA TGTGCCAGTAGTACCAGGAGAGGCTCCTACAATGAGCAGTTCTTC.

The rearrangement links TRBV28 to TRBJ1-3, with TRBD1 matching 9 bases. CDR3 size: 15 residues. J lost 7 bases, V lost 6 bases, and 10 bases had no gene match. Per the germline V gene, CDR1 is MDHEN and CDR2 is SYDVKM. Here the CDR3 reads CASSLTGGASNTIYF. The CDR3 DNA follows: TGTGCCAGCAGCCTAACAGGGGGCGCATCTAACACCATATATTTT.

The rearrangement uses TRBV7-9 and TRBJ2-5, with 11 bases aligning to TRBD2. V lost 3 bases to trimming and J lost 2 bases; unmatched junction nucleotides: 5. There are 16 residues in the CDR3. In germline, CDR1 is SEHNR, CDR2 FQNEAQ (reference sequence). The CDR3: CASSLSGTSGQETQYF. In nucleotides, the CDR3 is TGTGCCAGCAGCTTGTCGGGGACTAGCGGTCAAGAGACCCAGTACTTC.

This chain links TRBV6-5 with TRBJ1-1; weak D call: TRBD1 (6 bases). CDR1 is MNHEY and CDR2 is SVGAGI in the germline V gene. The CDR3 has 13 residues. V was cut by 6 bases and J by 0 bases, with 8 bases left in between. The CDR3 DNA follows: TGTGCCAGCAGACAGGGTATGAACACTGAAGCTTTCTTT. Its translation is CASRQGMNTEAFF.

This chain uses TRBV5-8 with TRBJ2-1; 13 bases are shared with TRBD2. The CDR3 has 16 amino acids. Germline loops: CDR1 SGHTS, CDR2 YDEGEE. The V and J ends lost 2 bases and 2 bases, in that order; junction bases with no gene match: 1. The CDR3 loop reads CASSFGTSGTYNEQFF. The CDR3 DNA follows: TGTGCCAGCAGCTTCGGGACTAGCGGGACCTACAATGAGCAGTTCTTC.

The J gene is TRBJ1-1, the V gene TRBV13; D is ambiguous. CDR1 and CDR2 (germline): PRHDT, FYEKMQ (reference sequence). The CDR3 totals 14 residues. The V end was cut by 1 base, the J end by 4 bases, with 10 bases between. CDR3 amino acids: CASSLVVGSTEAFF. CDR3 DNA sequence: TGTGCCAGCAGCTTAGTAGTGGGGAGCACTGAAGCTTTCTTT.

The chain is built from TRBV27 and TRBJ1-1, with D perhaps TRBD1 (6 bases). This CDR3 has 15 residues. The V gene's germline CDR1 is MNHEY and CDR2 SMNVEV (reference sequence). The V and J ends lost 8 bases and 3 bases respectively, with 19 bases between them. The CDR3 nucleotides read TGTGCCAGCGGGCATCTCGGGACATCATACACTGAAGCTTTCTTT. Translated, it gives CASGHLGTSYTEAFF.

This chain joins TRBV20-1 and TRBJ2-7; D may match TRBD1 or TRBD2 (6 bases each). This CDR3 is 11 amino acids long. Germline V gives CDR1 DFQATT, CDR2 SNEGSKA (reference sequence). The CDR3 coding sequence is TGCAGCCCTATAGGGGGGTACGAGCAGTACTTC. Its translation: CSPIGGYEQYF.

The chain is built from TRBV9 and TRBJ1-1, with 9 bases matching TRBD1. CDR3 length: 15 residues. Germline CDR1 is SGDLS and CDR2 is YYNGEE. Unmatched junction bases numbered 6, after V lost 0 bases and J lost 6 bases. In DNA form, the CDR3 reads TGTGCCAGCAGCGTAGCGGGACAGGGTGGTTCTGAAGCTTTCTTT. Its translation: CASSVAGQGGSEAFF.